This T cell receptor beta chain was profiled in a study of T cell responses to AZD1222 COVID-19 vaccine. Overall study findings and caveats: The donor cohort was predominantly white British with a female majority, and clonal diversity may have been underestimated. A reported finding is that nearly half of spike-specific TCRs target unmutated variant regions. Seropositive status at baseline applied to only a handful of AZD1222 recipients.

The repertoire was sequenced with immunoSEQ multiplex PCR; TCRdb's copy has only in-frame clones and lacks some. The sample holds around 100,000 clones, about 89% seen once. In this sample, this clone turned up a few times. As yet, its antigen is unknown. Looked up from germline, CDR1 is SGDLS and CDR2 is YYNGEE. This CDR3 spans 14 amino acids. Trimming pared 4 bases from V and 7 bases from J, leaving 15 bases between. The clonotype comes from an adult in good health. Material: peripheral blood, obtained on day 0 of AZD1222 vaccination. The chain has TRBV9 and TRBJ1-5; maybe TRBD1 (5 bases). The CDR3 DNA reads TGTGCCAGCAGCACCAGTTCGGGGGGGCAGCCCCAGCATTTT. Translation: CASSTSSGGQPQHF.